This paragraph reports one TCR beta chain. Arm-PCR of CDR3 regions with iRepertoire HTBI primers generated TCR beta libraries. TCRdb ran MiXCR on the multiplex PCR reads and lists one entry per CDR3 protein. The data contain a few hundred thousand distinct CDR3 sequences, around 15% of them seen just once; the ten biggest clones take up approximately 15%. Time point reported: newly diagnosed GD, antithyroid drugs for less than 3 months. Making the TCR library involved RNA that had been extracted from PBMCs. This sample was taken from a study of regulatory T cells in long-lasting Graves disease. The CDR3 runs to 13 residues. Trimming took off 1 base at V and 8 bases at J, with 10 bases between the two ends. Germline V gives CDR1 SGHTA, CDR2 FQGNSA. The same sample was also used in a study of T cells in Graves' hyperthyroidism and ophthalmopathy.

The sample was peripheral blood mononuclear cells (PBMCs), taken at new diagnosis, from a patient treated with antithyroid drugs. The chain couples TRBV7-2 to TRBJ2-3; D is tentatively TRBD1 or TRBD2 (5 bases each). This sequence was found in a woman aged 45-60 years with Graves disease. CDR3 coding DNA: TGTGCCAGCAGCTTAGGGGGGAACCCTACGCAGTATTTT. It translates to CASSLGGNPTQYF.